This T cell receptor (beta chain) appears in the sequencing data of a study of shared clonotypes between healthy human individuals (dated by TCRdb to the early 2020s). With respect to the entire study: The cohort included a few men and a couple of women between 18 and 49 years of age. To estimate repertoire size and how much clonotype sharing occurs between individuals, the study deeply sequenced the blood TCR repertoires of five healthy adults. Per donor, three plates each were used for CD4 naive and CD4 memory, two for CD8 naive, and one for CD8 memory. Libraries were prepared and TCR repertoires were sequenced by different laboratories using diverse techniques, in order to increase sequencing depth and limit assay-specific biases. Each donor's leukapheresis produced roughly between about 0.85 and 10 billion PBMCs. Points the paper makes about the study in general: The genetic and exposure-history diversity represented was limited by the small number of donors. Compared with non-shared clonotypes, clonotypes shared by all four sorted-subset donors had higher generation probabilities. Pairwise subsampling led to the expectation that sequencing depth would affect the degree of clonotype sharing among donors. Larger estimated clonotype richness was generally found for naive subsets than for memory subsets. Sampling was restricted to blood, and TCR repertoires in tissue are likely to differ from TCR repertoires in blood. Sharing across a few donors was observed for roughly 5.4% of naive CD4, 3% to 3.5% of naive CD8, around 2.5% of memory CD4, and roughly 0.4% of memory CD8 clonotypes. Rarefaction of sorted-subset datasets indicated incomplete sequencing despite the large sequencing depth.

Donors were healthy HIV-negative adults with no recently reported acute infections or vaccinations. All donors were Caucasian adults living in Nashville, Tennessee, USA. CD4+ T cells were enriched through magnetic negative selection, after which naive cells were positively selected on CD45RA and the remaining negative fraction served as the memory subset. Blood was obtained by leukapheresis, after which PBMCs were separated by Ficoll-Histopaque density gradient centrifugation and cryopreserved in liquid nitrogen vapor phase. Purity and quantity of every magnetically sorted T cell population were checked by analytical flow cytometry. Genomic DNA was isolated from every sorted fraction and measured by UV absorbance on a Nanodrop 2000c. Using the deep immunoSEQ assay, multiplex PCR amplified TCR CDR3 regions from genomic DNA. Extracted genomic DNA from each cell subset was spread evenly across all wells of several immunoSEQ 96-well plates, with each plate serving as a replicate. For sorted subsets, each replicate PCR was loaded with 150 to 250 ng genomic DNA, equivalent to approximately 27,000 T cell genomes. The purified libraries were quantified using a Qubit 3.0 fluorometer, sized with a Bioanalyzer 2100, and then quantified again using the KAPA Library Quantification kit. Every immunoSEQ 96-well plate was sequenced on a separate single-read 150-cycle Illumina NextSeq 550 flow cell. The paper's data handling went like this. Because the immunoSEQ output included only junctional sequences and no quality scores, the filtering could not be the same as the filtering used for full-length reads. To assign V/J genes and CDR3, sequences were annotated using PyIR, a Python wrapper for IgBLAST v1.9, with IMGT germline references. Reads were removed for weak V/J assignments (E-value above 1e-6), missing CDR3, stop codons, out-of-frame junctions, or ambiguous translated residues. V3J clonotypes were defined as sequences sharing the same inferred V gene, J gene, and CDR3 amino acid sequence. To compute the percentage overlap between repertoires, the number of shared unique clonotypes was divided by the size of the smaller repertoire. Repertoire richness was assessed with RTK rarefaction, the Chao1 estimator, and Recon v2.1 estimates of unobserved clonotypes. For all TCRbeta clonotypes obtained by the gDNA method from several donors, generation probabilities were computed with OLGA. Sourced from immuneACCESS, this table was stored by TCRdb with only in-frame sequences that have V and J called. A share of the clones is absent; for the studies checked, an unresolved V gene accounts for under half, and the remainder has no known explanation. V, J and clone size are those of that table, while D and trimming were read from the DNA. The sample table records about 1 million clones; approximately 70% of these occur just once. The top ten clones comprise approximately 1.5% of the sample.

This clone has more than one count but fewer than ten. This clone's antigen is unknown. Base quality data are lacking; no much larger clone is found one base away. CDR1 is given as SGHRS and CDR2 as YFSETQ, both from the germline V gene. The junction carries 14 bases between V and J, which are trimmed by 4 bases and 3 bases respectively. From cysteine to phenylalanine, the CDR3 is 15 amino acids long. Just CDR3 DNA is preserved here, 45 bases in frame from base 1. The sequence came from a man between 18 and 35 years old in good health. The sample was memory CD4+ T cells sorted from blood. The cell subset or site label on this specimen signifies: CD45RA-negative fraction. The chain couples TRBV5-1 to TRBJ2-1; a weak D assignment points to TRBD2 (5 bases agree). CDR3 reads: CASSLLDGGYNEQFF. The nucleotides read TGCGCCAGCAGCCTCCTAGATGGAGGCTACAATGAGCAGTTCTTC. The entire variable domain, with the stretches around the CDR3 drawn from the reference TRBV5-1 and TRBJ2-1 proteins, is KAGVTQTPRYLIKTRGQQVTLSCSPISGHRSVSWYQQTPGQGLQFLFEYFSETQRNKGNFPGRFSGRQFSNSRSEMNVSTLELGDSALYLCASSLLDGGYNEQFFGPGTRLTVL.